This TCR beta chain comes out of a study of immune cell composition in non-small cell lung cancer. Study results and caveats: Smoking pack-years did not significantly correlate with tumour TCR-beta clonality.

Trimming cost V 3 bases and J 6 bases, with 19 bases left between them. Germline V gene lookup returns CDR1 LNHDA and CDR2 SQIVND (reference sequence). This CDR3 comprises 16 residues. TCRdb keeps only in-frame clones here, not all; method: immunoSEQ multiplex PCR. The table lists just over 4,000 clones, around 68% of them singletons. On this clone itself: The antigen is undetermined.

Sequencing was carried out using lung tumor tissue. The V call is TRBV19, the J call TRBJ2-3; weak D call: TRBD2 (5 bases). The sequence came from a human donor with non-small cell lung cancer. CDR3 sequence reads: CASSIRASSGRDTQYF. In DNA form, the CDR3 reads TGTGCCAGTAGTATTAGGGCTAGCTCCGGTAGGGATACGCAGTATTTT.